This T cell receptor beta chain was profiled in a study of blood T cell repertoires in COVID-19. Study in general: Material from acute and convalescent COVID-19 was sourced from the United States, Italy and Spain. PBMCs, B-cell-depleted T cells, or T cells were the source of the cDNA or gDNA that made up the material.

Germline lookup yields CDR1 MDHEN and CDR2 SYDVKM. V was clipped by 8 bases and J by 2 bases; unmatched bases: 14. CDR3 length equals 17 residues. Authors' analysis steps: Reference gene primer amplification gave estimated nucleated cell counts. Profiled with immunoSEQ multiplex PCR; TCRdb holds only in-frame clones, not every one. V and J calls and clone size are given by that table; D and trimming were obtained from the DNA. This table has over 20,000 clones, approximately 86% appearing once. The sequence was collected from a human donor in a cohort sampled during active COVID-19. V usage is TRBV28 and J usage is TRBJ1-5; 8 bases are shared with TRBD1. Specimen: peripheral blood. CDR3 region: CASYPYRGRRGNQPQHF. In DNA, the CDR3 is TGTGCCAGCTACCCCTACAGGGGGAGGCGTGGCAATCAGCCCCAGCATTTT.